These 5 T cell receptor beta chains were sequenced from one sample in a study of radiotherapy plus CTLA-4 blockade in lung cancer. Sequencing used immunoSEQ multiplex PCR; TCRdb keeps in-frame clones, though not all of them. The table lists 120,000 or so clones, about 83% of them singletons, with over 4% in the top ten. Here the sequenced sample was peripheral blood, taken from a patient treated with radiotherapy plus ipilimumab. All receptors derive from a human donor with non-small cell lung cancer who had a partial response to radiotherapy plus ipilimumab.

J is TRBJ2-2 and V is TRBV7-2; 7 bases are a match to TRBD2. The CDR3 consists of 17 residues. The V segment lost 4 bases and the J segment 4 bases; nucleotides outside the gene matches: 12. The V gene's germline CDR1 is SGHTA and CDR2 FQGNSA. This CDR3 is CASSSPPGGRVTGELFF. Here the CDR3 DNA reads TGTGCCAGCAGCTCGCCTCCGGGGGGACGAGTCACCGGGGAGCTGTTTTTT.

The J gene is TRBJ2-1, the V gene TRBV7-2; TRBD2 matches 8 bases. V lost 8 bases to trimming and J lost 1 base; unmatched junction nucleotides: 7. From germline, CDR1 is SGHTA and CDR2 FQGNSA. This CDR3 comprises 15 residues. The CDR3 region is CASVGRASSYNEQFF. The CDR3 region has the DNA TGTGCCAGCGTCGGGAGGGCCAGTTCCTACAATGAGCAGTTCTTC.

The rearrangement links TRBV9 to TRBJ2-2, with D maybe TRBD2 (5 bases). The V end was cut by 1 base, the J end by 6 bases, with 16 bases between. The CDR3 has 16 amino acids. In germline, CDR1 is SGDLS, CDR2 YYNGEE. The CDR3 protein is CASSVNDGIESGELFF. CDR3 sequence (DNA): TGTGCCAGCAGCGTAAACGACGGGATAGAGTCCGGGGAGCTGTTTTTT.

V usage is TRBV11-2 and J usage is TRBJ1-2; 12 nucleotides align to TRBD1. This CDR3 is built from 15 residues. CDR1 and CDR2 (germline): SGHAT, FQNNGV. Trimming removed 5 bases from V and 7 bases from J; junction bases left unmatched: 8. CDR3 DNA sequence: TGTGCCAGCAGCGCTACGGGACAGGGGGCGGGTGGCTACACCTTC. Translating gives CASSATGQGAGGYTF.

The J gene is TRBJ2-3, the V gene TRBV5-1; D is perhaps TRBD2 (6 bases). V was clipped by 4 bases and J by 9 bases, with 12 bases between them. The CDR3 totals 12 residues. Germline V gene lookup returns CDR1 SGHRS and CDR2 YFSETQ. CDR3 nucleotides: TGCGCCAGCAGCCCATCAGGGAGGACGCAGTATTTT. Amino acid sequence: CASSPSGRTQYF.